This paragraph covers one T cell receptor beta chain sequence. With a much larger clone just one base away, this may be a read error. This sample is part of a study of human T cells and chemical hapten exposure. Overall study context: A 2 cm by 2 cm inner upper arm patch received 2% DPC for sensitization. Patches with 0.01% DPC went on the upper back, and the tests were read at 6 days.

Time point reported: pre-sensitization, week 0. Treatment specified: therapeutic diphenylcyclopropenone sensitization with weekly scalp DPC. Individual cDNA molecules in this library carried unique molecular identifiers. Per the original methods: Ranging from about 20,000 to 700,000, TCR counts per sample had a median value of around 94,000. TCRdb processed the RACE reads anew with MiXCR; each CDR3 protein has one entry. TCRdb's processing, not the authors', yielded these V and J calls. The data hold more than 300,000 distinct CDR3 sequences, with about 5.1% observed a single time. The CDR3 is 14 residues long. Germline V lookup: CDR1 MGHRA, CDR2 YSYEKL.

This clonotype was obtained from a woman aged 45-59 years with alopecia areata. Some clones in this sample may be carry-over from other donors' samples. This sequence joins TRBV4-1 and TRBJ2-5; D is possibly TRBD1 (5 bases). Material: whole blood, obtained in connection with sensitization to the hapten diphenylcyclopropenone (DPC). The chain's CDR3 is CASRESPGQENQYF. Written as DNA, the CDR3 is TGCGCCAGCAGAGAATCACCCGGACAAGAGAACCAGTACTTC.